Presented here are 15 T cell receptor beta chains from one specimen sequenced in a study of cytomegalovirus exposure and HLA in healthy donors. The PCR was carried out with 60 Vbeta primers and 13 Jbeta primers. Here immunoSEQ multiplex PCR was the method, and the copy in TCRdb shows in-frame clones only, minus some. This sample has roughly 230,000 clones, with 80% to 90% found just once. The sample taken for sequencing was PBMCs. These receptors were obtained from a girl aged 2 to 9 in good health and CMV-seronegative.

This chain links TRBV2 with TRBJ1-5; 9 bases are a match to TRBD1. Germline CDR1 and CDR2: SNHLY and FYNNEI. CDR3 length: 16 residues. J was trimmed by 6 bases and V by 2 bases; bases with no gene match: 8. As DNA, the CDR3 is TGTGCCAGCAGTGAACGGTGGGGACAGGGCTTTCAGCCCCAGCATTTT. Its protein is CASSERWGQGFQPQHF.

This clone appeared once. V usage is TRBV7-9 and J usage is TRBJ2-3, with TRBD1 identical over 7 bases. CDR3 length: 17 residues. Germline V gene sequence: CDR1 SEHNR, CDR2 FQNEAQ (reference sequence). V lost 3 bases to trimming and J lost 3 bases; unmatched junction nucleotides: 12. The CDR3 region has the DNA TGTGCCAGCAGCTTTACCGGACAGGACCGGGATACAGATACGCAGTATTTT. It specifies CASSFTGQDRDTDTQYF. The variable domain in full, with the rest retrieved from reference TRBV7-9 and TRBJ2-3, is DTGVSQNPRHKITKRGQNVTFRCDPISEHNRLYWYRQTLGQGPEFLTYFQNEAQLEKSRLLSDRFSAERPKGSFSTLEIQRTEQGDSAMYLCASSFTGQDRDTDTQYFGPGTRLTVL.

This sequence joins TRBV30 and TRBJ2-1; 7 bases map to TRBD2. CDR3 length: 14 residues. Germline V CDR1 and CDR2: GTSNPN, SVGIG (reference sequence). J was trimmed by 9 bases and V by 0 bases; bases with no gene match: 8. CDR3 coding DNA: TGTGCCTGGAGTGTTGGACTAGATATTAGTGAGCAGTTCTTC. Its translation: CAWSVGLDISEQFF.

The chain combines TRBV5-1 with TRBJ1-2; D is possibly TRBD1 (6 bases). The V gene's germline CDR1 is SGHRS and CDR2 YFSETQ. Trimming took 6 bases from V and 4 from J, leaving 13 bases between them. The CDR3 extends over 13 amino acids. CDR3 amino acids: CASTPGQSYGYTF. The CDR3 bases are TGCGCCAGCACCCCCGGACAGAGCTATGGCTACACCTTC.

In this sample, this clone turned up once. The chain recombines TRBV5-1 with TRBJ2-5, with a tentative D call TRBD1 (6 bases). Germline V lookup: CDR1 SGHRS, CDR2 YFSETQ. V was pared by 4 bases and J by 0 bases, with 16 bases between. The CDR3 is 16 amino acids. For the CDR3, the DNA is TGCGCCAGCAGCCCCCAGGGGATGTCGTACCAAGAGACCCAGTACTTC. It is translated as CASSPQGMSYQETQYF.

The CDR3 nucleotides read TGTGCCAGCAGCGCGGCGACTAGCGGGAGGCTGACTGAGCAGTTCTTC. It is translated as CASSAATSGRLTEQFF. The chain is built from TRBV2 and TRBJ2-1; 13 bases map to TRBD2. The CDR3 spans 16 residues. V trimming: 6 bases; J trimming: 9 bases; junction bases outside the gene matches: 11. Germline V gives CDR1 SNHLY, CDR2 FYNNEI. Complete variable domain (other parts from reference TRBV2 and TRBJ2-1): EPEVTQTPSHQVTQMGQEVILRCVPISNHLYFYWYRQILGQKVEFLVSFYNNEISEKSEIFDDQFSVERPDGSNFTLKIRSTKLEDSAMYFCASSAATSGRLTEQFFGPGTRLTVL.

This clone was found a few times. This chain joins TRBV5-1 and TRBJ2-7; D gene unclear. Trimming took off 1 base at V and 2 bases at J, with 13 bases between the two ends. Germline-derived CDR1 and CDR2 are SGHRS and YFSETQ. This CDR3 comprises 15 residues. The CDR3: CASSLYHKTTYEQYF. Here the CDR3 DNA reads TGCGCCAGCAGCTTGTATCACAAAACAACCTACGAGCAGTACTTC.

The chain employs TRBV27 and TRBJ2-1; 7 positions agree with TRBD2. Germline lookup yields CDR1 MNHEY and CDR2 SMNVEV (reference sequence). The CDR3 is 19 residues long. Trimming took 6 bases from V and 0 from J; bases not matched to a gene: 17. Here the CDR3 DNA reads TGTGCCAGCAGCTTAAACGGTCGCGGGAGTTTCCGCTCCTACAATGAGCAGTTCTTC. This encodes CASSLNGRGSFRSYNEQFF.

The chain links TRBV6-4 to TRBJ1-2; 10 nucleotides align to TRBD1. Germline V gene lookup returns CDR1 MRHNA and CDR2 SNTAGT. V lost 4 bases to trimming and J lost 6 bases; unmatched junction nucleotides: 8. The CDR3 is 15 amino acids. In DNA, the CDR3 is TGTGCCAGCAGTGCCACGGGACAGGGGCTCAATGGCTACACCTTC. This codes for CASSATGQGLNGYTF.

This clone showed up just a few times. The chain has TRBV6-6 and TRBJ2-6; 7 nucleotides match TRBD2. The length of the CDR3 is 16 residues. Per germline, CDR1 MNHNY and CDR2 SVGAGI (reference sequence). V lost 2 bases, J lost 2 bases, and 3 bases stayed unmatched. The CDR3 loop reads CASSYLADTGANVLTF. The CDR3 nucleotides are TGTGCCAGCAGTTACCTAGCGGATACTGGGGCCAACGTCCTGACTTTC.

This chain links TRBV27 with TRBJ1-1; no clear D gene. The germline gives CDR1 MNHEY, CDR2 SMNVEV (reference sequence). V was clipped by 3 bases and J by 6 bases, with 17 bases between them. This CDR3 has 15 residues. The CDR3 spells CASSFRPRQASEAFF. CDR3 nucleotides: TGTGCCAGCAGTTTCAGGCCCCGTCAGGCCTCTGAAGCTTTCTTT.

The V call is TRBV5-5, the J call TRBJ1-2; possible D gene TRBD1, 5 bases. This CDR3 is built from 16 residues. The germline V gene has CDR1 SGHKS and CDR2 YYEKEE (reference sequence). V was clipped by 1 base and J by 2 bases, with 15 bases between them. The CDR3, as DNA: TGTGCCAGCAGCTTGTGGGGGGTCGGGCAAAACTATGGCTACACCTTC. Translation gives CASSLWGVGQNYGYTF.

The chain recombines TRBV7-2 with TRBJ1-4, with TRBD1 as a possible D gene (6 bases). V lost 1 base to trimming and J lost 5 bases, with 11 bases between them. The CDR3 spans 15 residues. CDR1 SGHTA and CDR2 FQGNSA come from the germline V gene. The CDR3 spells CASSLGQGLNEKLFF. CDR3 nucleotides: TGTGCCAGCAGCTTAGGTCAGGGGCTCAATGAAAAACTGTTTTTT.

The rearrangement joins TRBV7-9 to TRBJ2-3; the D gene is possibly TRBD1 (6 bases). CDR3 length: 14 amino acids. V was clipped by 2 bases and J by 4 bases, with 10 bases between them. CDR1 SEHNR and CDR2 FQNEAQ come from the germline V gene (reference sequence). CDR3 residues: CASSLRGGADTQYF. CDR3 DNA: TGTGCCAGCAGCTTAAGAGGGGGAGCAGATACGCAGTATTTT.

The gene calls are TRBV5-1 and TRBJ1-2; D gene uncertain. V dropped 0 bases and J dropped 8 bases, with 8 bases sitting between them. The CDR3 consists of 12 residues. Germline V CDR1 and CDR2: SGHRS, YFSETQ. As DNA, the CDR3 is TGCGCCAGCAGCTTGGGACAAATCGGCTACACCTTC. Translating it yields CASSLGQIGYTF.